This record looks at one T cell receptor (beta chain) sequence and its context. Its antigen is unidentified. This entry is derived from a study of T cell responses to AZD1222 COVID-19 vaccine. Notes on the study in general: When two AZD1222 doses had been given, Spike-specific TCR breadth and depth rose. Among vaccine-associated CD4 TCRs, coverage spanned spike, with dominance at 160-218 and 743-854.

V lost 2 bases and J lost 5, with 13 bases in between. The V gene's germline CDR1 is SGHRS and CDR2 YFSETQ. The CDR3 covers 15 residues. Measured with immunoSEQ multiplex PCR; TCRdb has only the in-frame clones, and not every one. Of approximately 80,000 clones in the sample, 70% to 90% were seen once. Sequences were derived from peripheral blood, sampled 28 days after the second AZD1222 dose. The V gene is TRBV5-1, the J gene TRBJ1-4; D is perhaps TRBD1 (5 bases). The receptor was derived from an adult who received the AZD1222 COVID-19 vaccine. CDR3 loop: CASSFAGQGNEKLFF. CDR3 DNA: TGCGCCAGCAGCTTCGCGGGGCAAGGCAATGAAAAACTGTTTTTT.